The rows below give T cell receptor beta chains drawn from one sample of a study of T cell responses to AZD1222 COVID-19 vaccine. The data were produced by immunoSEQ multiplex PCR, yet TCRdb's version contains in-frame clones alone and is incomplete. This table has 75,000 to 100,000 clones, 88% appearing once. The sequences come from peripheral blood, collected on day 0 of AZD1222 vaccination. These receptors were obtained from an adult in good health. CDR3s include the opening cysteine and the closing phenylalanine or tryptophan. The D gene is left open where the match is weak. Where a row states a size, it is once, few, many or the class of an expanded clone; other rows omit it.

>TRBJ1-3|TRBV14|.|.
CASSQVSGTIYF
TGTGCCAGCAGCCAAGTTAGCGGCACCATATATTTT
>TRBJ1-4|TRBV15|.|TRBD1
CATSIQGETNEKLFF
TGTGCCACCAGCATACAGGGGGAAACTAATGAAAAACTGTTTTTT
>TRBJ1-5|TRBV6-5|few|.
CASTLVITQPQHF
TGTGCCAGCACCCTAGTGATTACTCAGCCCCAGCATTTT
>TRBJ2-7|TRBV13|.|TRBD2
CASSSLAGGLVDEQYF
TGTGCCAGCAGCTCGCTAGCGGGAGGGTTGGTAGACGAGCAGTACTTC
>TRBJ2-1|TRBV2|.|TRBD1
CASIDRGFEQFF
TGTGCCAGCATCGACAGGGGGTTTGAGCAGTTCTTC
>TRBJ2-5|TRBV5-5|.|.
CASSLEQDQETQYF
TGTGCCAGCAGCTTGGAACAGGACCAAGAGACCCAGTACTTC
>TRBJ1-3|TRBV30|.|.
CAWSAKIIQLDRRPGNTIYF
TGTGCCTGGAGTGCTAAAATAATTCAACTTGACAGGAGGCCTGGAAACACCATATATTTT
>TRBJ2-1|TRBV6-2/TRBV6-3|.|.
CASSSTPGGYNEQFF
TGTGCCAGCAGCTCCACTCCCGGGGGCTACAATGAGCAGTTCTTC
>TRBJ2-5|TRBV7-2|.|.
CASSLSPRGEETQYF
TGTGCCAGCAGCTTATCTCCCAGGGGAGAAGAGACCCAGTACTTC
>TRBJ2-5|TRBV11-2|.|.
CASSLVGGPGETQYF
TGTGCCAGCAGCTTAGTGGGCGGACCGGGGGAGACCCAGTACTTC
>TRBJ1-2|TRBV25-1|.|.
CASSGLGTNYGYTF
TGTGCCAGCAGTGGCCTCGGGACTAACTATGGCTACACCTTC
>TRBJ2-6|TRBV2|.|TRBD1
CASSFRQGFSLSGANVLTF
TGTGCCAGCAGCTTCCGACAGGGGTTCTCACTCTCGGGGGCCAACGTCCTGACTTTC
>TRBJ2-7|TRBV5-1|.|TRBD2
CASSLAGTSGKHEQYF
TGCGCCAGCAGCTTGGCCGGGACTAGCGGGAAGCACGAGCAGTACTTC
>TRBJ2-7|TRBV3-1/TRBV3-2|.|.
CASSPNPASYEQYF
TGTGCCAGCAGCCCCAATCCTGCATCCTACGAGCAGTACTTC
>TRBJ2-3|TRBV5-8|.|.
CASSPDRGSHLQYF
TGTGCCAGCAGCCCTGACAGAGGCAGCCATTTGCAGTATTTT
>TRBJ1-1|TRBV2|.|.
CASSEWSPNTEAFF
TGTGCCAGCAGTGAATGGTCCCCGAACACTGAAGCTTTCTTT
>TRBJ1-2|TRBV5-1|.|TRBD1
CASSSPEQGNYGYTF
TGCGCCAGCAGCTCGCCCGAACAGGGGAACTATGGCTACACCTTC
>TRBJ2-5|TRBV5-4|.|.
CASSIQKTQYF
TGTGCCAGCAGCATTCAGAAAACCCAGTACTTC
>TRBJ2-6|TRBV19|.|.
CASSMGPSGANVLTF
TGTGCCAGTAGTATGGGGCCCTCTGGGGCCAACGTCCTGACTTTC
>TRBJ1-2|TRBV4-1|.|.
CASSPTGSANYGYTF
TGCGCCAGCAGCCCAACAGGCTCAGCTAACTATGGCTACACCTTC
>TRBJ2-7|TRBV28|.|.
CASRSGTTYEQYF
TGTGCCAGCCGATCCGGGACAACCTACGAGCAGTACTTC
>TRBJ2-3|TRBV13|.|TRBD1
CASSSPGQDLETQYF
TGTGCCAGCAGCTCCCCCGGACAGGACCTGGAAACGCAGTATTTT
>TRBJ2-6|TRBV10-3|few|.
CAIGGGSGANVLTF
TGTGCCATCGGAGGGGGCTCTGGGGCCAACGTCCTGACTTTC
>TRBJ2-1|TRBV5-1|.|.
CASSLDVQVFNEQFF
TGCGCCAGCAGCTTGGACGTCCAGGTTTTCAATGAGCAGTTCTTC
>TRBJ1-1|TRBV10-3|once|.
CAITEDRKNTEAFF
TGTGCCATCACCGAAGACAGGAAGAACACTGAAGCTTTCTTT
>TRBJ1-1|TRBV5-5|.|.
CASSLKGDMGTEAFF
TGTGCCAGCAGCTTAAAGGGAGATATGGGCACTGAAGCTTTCTTT
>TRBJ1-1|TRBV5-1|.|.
CASSLAYMNTEAFF
TGCGCCAGCAGCTTGGCTTATATGAACACTGAAGCTTTCTTT
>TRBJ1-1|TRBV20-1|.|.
CSASLGEAFF
TGCAGTGCTAGTTTAGGGGAAGCTTTCTTT
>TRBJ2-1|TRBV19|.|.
CASSPMGPYNEQFF
TGTGCCAGTAGCCCTATGGGACCCTACAATGAGCAGTTCTTC
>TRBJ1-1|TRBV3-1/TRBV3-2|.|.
CASSGLNTEAFF
TGTGCCAGCAGCGGTCTGAACACTGAAGCTTTCTTT
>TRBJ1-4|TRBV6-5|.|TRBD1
CASILTGATNEKLFF
TGTGCCAGCATTTTAACAGGGGCAACTAATGAAAAACTGTTTTTT
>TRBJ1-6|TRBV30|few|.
CATDSSYNSPLHF
TGTGCCACTGACAGCTCCTATAATTCACCCCTCCACTTT
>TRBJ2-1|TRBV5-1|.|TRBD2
CASSPGLAGVLDNEQFF
TGCGCCAGCAGCCCGGGACTAGCGGGAGTTCTTGACAATGAGCAGTTCTTC
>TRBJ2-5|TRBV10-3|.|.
CAISERWQGRQETQYF
TGTGCCATCAGTGAGCGTTGGCAGGGGCGCCAAGAGACCCAGTACTTC